This TCR beta chain emerged from a study of memory CD8 T cells in hepatitis C reinfection. About the research overall: HCV reinfection meant a positive HCV RNA test after two negative tests at least 60 days apart.

As concerns this clone: Its antigen is undetermined.

General study findings and limits: Four or five donors were too few for definitive public clonotype conclusions.

V was cut by 0 bases and J by 6 bases, with 14 bases left in between. CDR1 and CDR2 (germline): LNHNV, YYDKDF (reference sequence). CDR3 size: 16 residues. Sequencing used immunoSEQ multiplex PCR; TCRdb keeps in-frame clones, though not all of them. The table records over 45,000 clones, over 85% of them present only once. Time point denoted: pre-reinfection, 55 to 20 weeks before reinfection detection. The sorted cells went straight to TCR sequencing with no prior in vitro expansion. This chain connects TRBV15 to TRBJ2-2; D is perhaps TRBD2 (7 bases). The sequence was collected from a man between 18 and 29 years old with hepatitis C virus infection. The sequenced sample consisted of naive CD8+ T cells sorted from blood. CDR3 in amino acids: CATSRDGGQGAGELFF. Written as DNA, the CDR3 is TGTGCCACCAGCAGAGACGGGGGGCAGGGTGCCGGGGAGCTGTTTTTT.